The TCR beta chain under discussion was sequenced for a study of CD8 T cells in ankylosing spondylitis. Overall study results and limits: Reportedly, significant enrichment of disease-linked clones occurred in matched ankylosing spondylitis synovial fluid. Disease-linked clones, CD8+, were relatively rare in peripheral blood.

Turning to this clonotype: What it binds is not known.

Generation of TCR beta libraries employed quantitative 5'-RACE incorporating molecular barcodes. A single record per CDR3 protein comes from TCRdb applying MiXCR to the 5' RACE reads. Of around 300,000 distinct CDR3 sequences detected, about 14% appear once; the ten largest clones hold approximately 0.99%. CDR1 is LGHNA and CDR2 is YNFKEQ in the germline V gene. V shed 1 base, J shed 1 base, and the junction held 4 bases outside the gene matches. CDR3 length: 15 amino acids. V gene TRBV4-2 combines with J gene TRBJ2-7, with 7 bases identical to TRBD1. Specimen: blood, either unsorted or a sorted T cell fraction (not recorded which). The source of this sequence is a male donor with ankylosing spondylitis or in good health (not recorded which). The CDR3 region has the DNA TGTGCCAGCAGCCAAGCAGTGGGACAGTCCTACGAGCAGTACTTC. It encodes CASSQAVGQSYEQYF.